The 26 T cell receptor beta chains below were found in one sample sequenced in a study of control samples from healthy donors and cancer patients. Measured with immunoSEQ multiplex PCR; TCRdb has only the in-frame clones, and not every one. The data show under 450,000 clones, around 90% seen once. The sample comprised PBMCs. Receptors originate from a man aged 35-49 years with head and neck cancer.

The V gene is TRBV27, the J gene TRBJ1-5, with a possible D match to TRBD1 (6 bases). Germline CDR1 MNHEY, CDR2 SMNVEV (reference sequence). V lost 8 bases and J lost 0, with 14 bases in between. The CDR3 extends over 15 amino acids. The CDR3 sequence: CASPLGGGSNQPQHF. In DNA, the CDR3 is TGTGCCAGCCCATTAGGGGGGGGTAGCAATCAGCCCCAGCATTTT.

The J gene is TRBJ2-7, the V gene TRBV5-8; tentative D call: TRBD2 (5 bases). From germline, CDR1 is SGHTS and CDR2 YDEGEE. The CDR3 is 13 residues long. V was trimmed by 4 bases and J by 4 bases, leaving 12 bases between them. Here the CDR3 reads CASSHGIGYEQYF. The CDR3 coding sequence is TGTGCCAGCAGCCACGGGATTGGTTACGAGCAGTACTTC.

The J gene is TRBJ1-3, the V gene TRBV28, with D tentatively TRBD1 (5 bases). Germline V gene sequence: CDR1 MDHEN, CDR2 SYDVKM. Trimming shortened V by 5 bases and J by 4 bases, and 6 bases separated the two germline ends. The CDR3 consists of 12 residues. CDR3 region: CASSGGGNTIYF. DNA of the CDR3: TGTGCCAGCAGTGGGGGGGGAAACACCATATATTTT.

The V call is TRBV19, the J call TRBJ2-2; 8 nucleotides align to TRBD2. Germline CDR1 and CDR2: LNHDA and SQIVND (reference sequence). The CDR3 sequence is 17 residues long. J lost 6 bases, V lost 2 bases, and 11 bases had no gene match. Here the CDR3 reads CASSITSGLGGAGELFF. The CDR3 DNA is TGTGCCAGTAGTATAACTAGCGGTCTCGGTGGGGCCGGGGAGCTGTTTTTT. The full variable domain, in which reference TRBV19 and TRBJ2-2 provide the parts outside the CDR3, is DGGITQSPKYLFRKEGQNVTLSCEQNLNHDAMYWYRQDPGQGLRLIYYSQIVNDFQKGDIAEGYSVSREKKESFPLTVTSAQKNPTAFYLCASSITSGLGGAGELFFGEGSRLTVL.

The rearrangement joins TRBV4-1 to TRBJ1-3; D is uncertain. This CDR3 spans 15 amino acids. CDR1 is MGHRA, CDR2 YSYEKL, per germline. Trimming removed 0 bases from V and 1 base from J, with 7 bases in between. The CDR3 loop reads CASSQESDSGNTIYF. CDR3 nucleotides: TGCGCCAGCAGCCAAGAGTCGGATTCTGGAAACACCATATATTTT.

The chain employs TRBV19 and TRBJ1-1, with a weak D call TRBD1 (6 bases). Trimming took 4 bases from V and 3 from J, leaving 15 bases between them. CDR3 length equals 15 residues. Germline V gene sequence: CDR1 LNHDA, CDR2 SQIVND (reference sequence). CDR3 sequence reads: CASSKRGMTDTEAFF. Here the CDR3 DNA reads TGTGCCAGTAGTAAGAGGGGGATGACGGACACTGAAGCTTTCTTT.

The chain carries TRBV5-1 and TRBJ2-1; tentatively, D is TRBD2 (6 bases). Trimming left V 4 bases short and J 3 bases short, with 20 bases between. This CDR3 has 17 residues. Per the germline V gene, CDR1 is SGHRS and CDR2 is YFSETQ. Here the CDR3 reads CASSPGGTTSLYNEQFF. The DNA of the CDR3 is TGCGCCAGCAGCCCTGGGGGGACGACTAGTCTCTACAATGAGCAGTTCTTC.

The rearrangement joins TRBV6-5 to TRBJ1-1; D possibly corresponds to TRBD1 (6 bases). The length of the CDR3 is 13 residues. Germline values: CDR1 MNHEY, CDR2 SVGAGI. Trimming pared 11 bases from V and 3 bases from J, leaving 16 bases between. This CDR3 is CASWQGRDTEAFF. The CDR3 nucleotides are TGTGCCTCCTGGCAGGGGAGGGACACTGAAGCTTTCTTT.

J is TRBJ2-5 and V is TRBV11-2, with TRBD1 matching 11 bases. The CDR3 runs to 19 residues. V was pared by 5 bases and J by 2 bases, with 16 bases of the junction left unmatched. Germline CDR1 SGHAT, CDR2 FQNNGV. CDR3 coding DNA: TGTGCCAGCAGCGCGTACACCTTTTTCCGGGACAGGGGGCAAGAGACCCAGTACTTC. Translation gives CASSAYTFFRDRGQETQYF.

The gene calls are TRBV30 and TRBJ2-1; TRBD2 aligns across 7 bases. V was clipped by 0 bases and J by 1 base; unmatched bases: 3. CDR3 length: 15 residues. CDR1 is GTSNPN, CDR2 SVGIG, per germline (reference sequence). The CDR3 DNA reads TGTGCCTGGAGTGTAGCTAGCGGATCCTACAATGAGCAGTTCTTC. Translated, it gives CAWSVASGSYNEQFF.

The chain is built from TRBV5-1 and TRBJ1-2, with 7 bases lining up with TRBD1. V trimming: 3 bases; J trimming: 2 bases; junction bases outside the gene matches: 4. The CDR3 spans 14 residues. CDR1 SGHRS and CDR2 YFSETQ come from the germline V gene. DNA for the CDR3: TGCGCCAGCAGCTACGACAGGGTGAACTATGGCTACACCTTC. Translation gives CASSYDRVNYGYTF.

The chain uses TRBV6-2 or TRBV6-3 and TRBJ1-1; tentative D call: TRBD1 (5 bases). Germline CDR1 reads MNHEY; CDR2 reads SVGEGT. There are 14 residues in the CDR3. Trimming pared 5 bases from V and 4 bases from J, leaving 14 bases between. The CDR3 DNA follows: TGTGCCAGCAGTCGCATGGGGCATTCCACTGAAGCTTTCTTT. It encodes CASSRMGHSTEAFF.

At least ten counts were recorded for this clone. This chain connects TRBV28 to TRBJ2-6; the D is unclear. Trimming removed 8 bases from V and 0 bases from J, with 11 bases in between. The CDR3 is 15 amino acids. Per germline, CDR1 MDHEN and CDR2 SYDVKM. In nucleotides, the CDR3 is TGTGCCAGCCGTAGACGGAGCTCTGGGGCCAACGTCCTGACTTTC. Residues: CASRRRSSGANVLTF. The whole variable domain, filled in from reference TRBV28 and TRBJ2-6, reads DVKVTQSSRYLVKRTGEKVFLECVQDMDHENMFWYRQDPGLGLRLIYFSYDVKMKEKGDIPEGYSVSREKKERFSLILESASTNQTSMYLCASRRRSSGANVLTFGAGSRLTVL.

This sequence joins TRBV6-5 and TRBJ2-7; 13 nucleotides match TRBD2. This CDR3 is 16 amino acids long. The V segment lost 6 bases and the J segment 2 bases; nucleotides outside the gene matches: 7. Germline V gives CDR1 MNHEY, CDR2 SVGAGI. The CDR3 region is CASSYAGTSGAYEQYF. CDR3 in DNA: TGTGCCAGCAGCTACGCAGGGACTAGCGGGGCCTACGAGCAGTACTTC.

The chain links TRBV10-1 to TRBJ2-1; D is possibly TRBD1 (6 bases). V lost 4 bases to trimming and J lost 5 bases, with 9 bases between them. Germline V gives CDR1 WNHNN, CDR2 SYGVQD (reference sequence). The CDR3 sequence is 13 residues long. The CDR3 loop is CASSGRGHNEQFF. The CDR3 DNA sequence: TGCGCCAGCAGTGGCAGGGGACACAATGAGCAGTTCTTC.

The chain uses TRBV4-2 and TRBJ1-5, with D perhaps matching TRBD1 (6 bases). V dropped 0 bases and J dropped 13 bases, with 16 bases sitting between them. This CDR3 comprises 14 residues. Germline CDR1 LGHNA, CDR2 YNFKEQ. The CDR3 is CASSQESGGPYQHF. The CDR3 DNA sequence: TGTGCCAGCAGCCAAGAGTCGGGGGGGCCGTATCAGCATTTT.

Comment on this clone: In the same sample, other DNA sequences code for this CDR3. The chain links TRBV29-1 to TRBJ1-1; 8 bases are a match to TRBD1. The CDR3 spans 12 residues. The ends lost 4 bases at V and 5 bases at J; junction bases unmatched: 3. In germline, CDR1 is SQVTM, CDR2 ANQGSEA. CDR3 residues: CSVGQGRTEAFF. CDR3 sequence (DNA): TGCAGCGTTGGACAGGGGAGAACTGAAGCTTTCTTT. Variable domain in full (rest from reference TRBV29-1 and TRBJ1-1): SAVISQKPSRDICQRGTSLTIQCQVDSQVTMMFWYRQQPGQSLTLIATANQGSEATYESGFVIDKFPISRPNLTFSTLTVSNMSPEDSSIYLCSVGQGRTEAFFGQGTRLTVV.

The V and J genes are TRBV6-1 and TRBJ2-3; 9 bases are a match to TRBD1. The ends lost 3 bases at V and 3 bases at J; junction bases unmatched: 10. The germline gives CDR1 MNHNS, CDR2 SASEGT. This CDR3 has 17 amino acids. Here the CDR3 DNA reads TGTGCCAGCAGTGAGTTGACAGGGGGGCCGTATACAGATACGCAGTATTTT. It encodes CASSELTGGPYTDTQYF.

The rearrangement joins TRBV4-3 to TRBJ2-7, with 7 bases matching TRBD1. After removal of 0 bases from V and 3 bases from J, the junction contained 5 bases not matched to a gene. Germline CDR1 and CDR2: LGHNA and YSLEER. The CDR3 runs to 15 residues. For the CDR3, the DNA is TGCGCCAGCAGCCAAGACATCAGGGGGTACTACGAGCAGTACTTC. As protein: CASSQDIRGYYEQYF.

The chain combines TRBV7-2 with TRBJ1-1; D is ambiguous. In germline, CDR1 is SGHTA, CDR2 FQGNSA. V lost 2 bases to trimming and J lost 4 bases, with 17 bases between them. The CDR3 totals 16 residues. The CDR3 loop reads CASSLIAPRMGTEAFF. Here the CDR3 DNA reads TGTGCCAGCAGCTTAATTGCTCCTCGAATGGGCACTGAAGCTTTCTTT.

This chain joins TRBV10-3 and TRBJ2-5; 14 bases are a match to TRBD2. V dropped 0 bases and J dropped 5; count of bases not matched to a gene: 11. CDR3 length: 19 amino acids. The germline CDR1 and CDR2 sequences are ENHRY and SYGVKD. CDR3 sequence: CAISESIGTSGSNDETQYF. The DNA for the CDR3 is TGTGCCATCAGTGAGTCGATAGGGACTAGCGGGAGTAATGACGAGACCCAGTACTTC.

V usage is TRBV12-3 or TRBV12-4 and J usage is TRBJ1-2; maybe TRBD1 (5 bases). V was pared by 5 bases and J by 1 base, with 8 bases between. The CDR3 runs to 13 residues. Here the CDR3 DNA reads TGTGCCAGCAGTATCAGGGATAACTATGGCTACACCTTC. It yields the protein CASSIRDNYGYTF.

The CDR3 region is CSVVRQGTGNTEAFF. The CDR3 coding sequence is TGCAGCGTTGTGCGCCAGGGGACGGGTAACACTGAAGCTTTCTTT. The genes are TRBV29-1 and TRBJ1-1; a possible D gene is TRBD1 (6 bases). The CDR3 is made up of 15 amino acids. CDR1 and CDR2 from the germline V gene are SQVTM and ANQGSEA. Trimming stripped 4 bases from V and 2 bases from J, with 17 bases between.

The V and J genes are TRBV3-1 (or the pseudogene TRBV3-2) and TRBJ2-3; TRBD2 aligns across 16 bases. This CDR3 is 17 amino acids long. Unmatched junction bases numbered 7, after V lost 3 bases and J lost 7 bases. CDR1 is LGHDT, CDR2 YNNKEL, per germline (reference sequence). CDR3 in DNA: TGTGCCAGCAGCCAGGGACTAGCGGGAGGGGGTAGGTATACGCAGTATTTT. Protein sequence: CASSQGLAGGGRYTQYF.

The V gene is TRBV25-1, the J gene TRBJ1-1, with no clear D. Trimming removed 5 bases from V and 1 base from J, with 8 bases in between. The CDR3 is 13 residues long. Germline V gene data show CDR1 as MGHDK and CDR2 as SYGVNS. The CDR3 DNA sequence: TGTGCCAGCAGTAAAATCGGGAACACTGAAGCTTTCTTT. Translating it yields CASSKIGNTEAFF.

The table lists this clone with many counts. J is TRBJ1-3 and V is TRBV25-1; no firm D call. CDR3 length: 11 residues. V was pared by 7 bases and J by 8 bases, with 9 bases between. Germline V lookup: CDR1 MGHDK, CDR2 SYGVNS. The CDR3 DNA reads TGTGCCAGCACTTTTGGGGACACCATATATTTT. As protein: CASTFGDTIYF.